This record looks at one T cell receptor (beta chain) sequence and its context. Its antigen is not identified. This sample is part of a study of beta chain features in type 1 diabetes. Germline V gives CDR1 SGHNT, CDR2 YYREEE (reference sequence). The CDR3 is 16 amino acids. After removal of 5 bases from V and 0 bases from J, the junction contained 8 bases not matched to a gene. TCRB transcripts that were expressed got sequenced, as all of the isolated RNA had been reverse transcribed. Sequenced by immunoSEQ multiplex PCR; TCRdb stores in-frame clones only, minus some. The sample lists some 190,000 clones; 6.5% to 9.5% were seen once. General study points: When VDJ junctions were examined, type 1 diabetes patients showed fewer insertions and more deletions. Among patients with Type 1 diabetes, TCRB CDR3s were moderately but significantly shorter in every one of the four CD4+ subsets.

The sequence was collected from a woman aged 40 to 50 with type 1 diabetes. Sequencing was performed on central memory CD4+ T cells from blood. The V gene is TRBV5-4, the J gene TRBJ1-3; 7 nucleotides line up with TRBD1. The CDR3 nucleotides read TGTGCCAGCAGGCAGATAGGGACAGACTCTGGAAACACCATATATTTT. It translates to CASRQIGTDSGNTIYF.